The 26 T cell receptor beta chains presented below share a single source sample, sequenced in a study of T and B cells in COVID-19 patients. TRB was amplified from about 260-540 ng of blood genomic DNA. TRB rearrangements were amplified by multiplex PCR with BIOMED2 TRB-A/B primers. TCRdb used MiXCR to reprocess the multiplex PCR reads, holding one entry per CDR3 protein. The profile shows approximately 26,000 distinct CDR3 sequences, 30% to 35% of them singletons. The sample taken for sequencing was blood. The receptors were sampled from a human donor who had recovered from COVID-19.

The V and J genes are TRBV7-9 and TRBJ2-3, with D possibly matching TRBD2 (5 bases). This CDR3 region has 11 residues. V was clipped by 11 bases and J by 6 bases, with 12 bases between them. Germline assignment: CDR1 SEHNR and CDR2 FQNEAQ (reference sequence). The CDR3 coding sequence is TGTGCCCACCAGCGAGGGGATACGCAGTATTTT. As protein: CAHQRGDTQYF.

This clonotype was seen more than once but under ten times. The chain couples TRBV19 to TRBJ1-4, with D hard to call. The CDR3 consists of 14 residues. Trimming took off 3 bases at V and 8 bases at J, with 13 bases between the two ends. Germline V gene sequence: CDR1 LNHDA, CDR2 SQIVND (reference sequence). CDR3 sequence (DNA): TGTGCCAGTAGTATCGAGGCCGGTCTAGAAAAACTGTTTTTT. This sequence encodes CASSIEAGLEKLFF.

This clonotype is deemed medium-sized (0.01 to 0.1%). The chain has TRBV29-1 and TRBJ2-2; TRBD1 might be the D (6 bases). The CDR3 is made up of 14 amino acids. Germline CDR1 SQVTM, CDR2 ANQGSEA. Trimming shortened V by 6 bases and J by 0 bases, and 11 bases separated the two germline ends. CDR3 sequence (DNA): TGCAGCGTAGGGGACACCTCGAACACCGGGGAGCTGTTTTTT. Translating it yields CSVGDTSNTGELFF.

The CDR3 coding sequence is TGTGCCAGCAGTTTACCAGGGGGTTGGGAGACCCAGTACTTC. Translation gives CASSLPGGWETQYF. The chain uses TRBV28 and TRBJ2-5, with TRBD1 matching 7 bases. CDR3 length equals 14 residues. The germline V gene encodes CDR1 MDHEN and CDR2 SYDVKM. J was trimmed by 5 bases and V by 2 bases; bases with no gene match: 5.

This clonotype was detected ten times or more. The CDR3 DNA follows: TGTGCCAGTAGCGAAGACCCCGGAAACACCATATATTTT. The encoded protein is CASSEDPGNTIYF. The gene calls are TRBV19 and TRBJ1-3; D call uncertain. There are 13 residues in the CDR3. The germline V gene has CDR1 LNHDA and CDR2 SQIVND (reference sequence). V dropped 6 bases and J dropped 4 bases, with 10 bases sitting between them.

By share, this clonotype ranks as medium-sized. The V call is TRBV19, the J call TRBJ2-6, with D possibly TRBD1 on 7 matching bases. Germline CDR1 is LNHDA and CDR2 is SQIVND (reference sequence). The CDR3 has 16 residues. The V gene lost 1 base and the J gene lost 2 bases, with 9 bases spanning the gap. In DNA form, the CDR3 reads TGTGCCAGTAGTATAGCAGGGGGGCCTGGGGCCAACGTCCTGACTTTC. The encoded protein is CASSIAGGPGANVLTF. Filled out from reference TRBV19 and TRBJ2-6, the complete variable domain reads DGGITQSPKYLFRKEGQNVTLSCEQNLNHDAMYWYRQDPGQGLRLIYYSQIVNDFQKGDIAEGYSVSREKKESFPLTVTSAQKNPTAFYLCASSIAGGPGANVLTFGAGSRLTVL.

The chain carries TRBV19 and TRBJ1-5, with D possibly TRBD1 on 5 matching bases. This CDR3 has 14 residues. From germline, CDR1 is LNHDA and CDR2 SQIVND (reference sequence). The ends were cut back, 5 bases at V and 0 bases at J, with 8 bases in the middle. The CDR3 sequence is CASSRGYSNQPQHF. As DNA, the CDR3 is TGTGCCAGTAGTCGGGGGTATAGCAATCAGCCCCAGCATTTT.

A word on this clonotype: Since a much larger clone is just one base distant, this may be a read error. The rearrangement uses TRBV6-5 and TRBJ2-2; 7 bases fit TRBD1. CDR1 is MNHEY, CDR2 SVGAGI, per germline. The CDR3 is 16 amino acids. CDR3 bases: TGTGACAGCAGTTACAAGGGACAGACGAACACCGGGGAGCTGTTTTTT. It codes for CDSSYKGQTNTGELFF.

This clonotype was counted ten times or more. The rearrangement joins TRBV19 to TRBJ2-1; tentative D call: TRBD1 (5 bases). This CDR3 comprises 11 residues. The V gene's germline CDR1 is LNHDA and CDR2 SQIVND (reference sequence). Between the trimmed V and J ends, which lost 11 bases and 5 bases, there was a span of 10 bases. The chain's CDR3 is CAFQGNNEQFF. The CDR3 region has the DNA TGTGCCTTCCAGGGAAACAATGAGCAGTTCTTC.

This clonotype occurred many times. This chain links TRBV19 with TRBJ1-3; 8 positions match TRBD1. V was pared by 5 bases and J by 0 bases, with 6 bases of the junction left unmatched. Germline lookup yields CDR1 LNHDA and CDR2 SQIVND (reference sequence). This CDR3 comprises 16 residues. CDR3: CASSPGQESSGNTIYF. The CDR3 DNA reads as TGTGCCAGTAGTCCGGGACAGGAGAGCTCTGGAAACACCATATATTTT.

J is TRBJ1-1 and V is TRBV6-2 or TRBV6-3; no firm D call. The CDR3 is made up of 14 amino acids. The germline V and J ends were trimmed by 10 bases and 10 bases, with 25 bases remaining between them. Germline CDR1 and CDR2: MNHEY and SVGEGT. The CDR3 is CATLTDMPPRGAFF. In DNA, the CDR3 is TGTGCCACCTTAACAGATATGCCACCCCGAGGAGCTTTCTTT.

This clonotype was recorded at least ten times. The V gene is TRBV27, the J gene TRBJ1-4; no firm D call. V dropped 5 bases and J dropped 6 bases, with 16 bases sitting between them. The CDR3 has 15 amino acids. Germline V lookup: CDR1 MNHEY, CDR2 SMNVEV (reference sequence). The CDR3 here is CASSPRPVRDEKLFF. Here the CDR3 DNA reads TGTGCCAGCAGTCCACGACCCGTACGAGATGAAAAACTGTTTTTT.

This rearrangement joins TRBV12-3 or TRBV12-4 to TRBJ1-3, with D possibly matching TRBD1 (5 bases). V lost 5 bases and J 1 base, leaving 9 bases between the germline ends. This CDR3 is 14 amino acids long. CDR3: CASSQGVSGNTIYF. CDR3 DNA: TGTGCCAGCAGTCAAGGGGTATCTGGAAACACCATATATTTT.

In this sample, this clonotype turned up many times. The genes are TRBV30 and TRBJ2-1, with D maybe TRBD2 (6 bases). V was shortened by 3 bases and J by 3 bases, with 9 bases between the two germline ends. From germline, CDR1 is GTSNPN and CDR2 SVGIG (reference sequence). The CDR3 consists of 13 residues. The CDR3 coding sequence is TGTGCCTGGAGGGGGGGAAGCTACAATGAGCAGTTCTTC. It is translated as CAWRGGSYNEQFF.

In its sample, this clonotype is medium-sized. This chain links TRBV12-3 or TRBV12-4 with TRBJ2-2; the D is unclear. Trimming took off 3 bases at V and 6 bases at J, with 2 bases between the two ends. The CDR3 contains 11 residues. The CDR3: CASSFAGELFF. The CDR3 DNA follows: TGTGCCAGCAGTTTCGCCGGGGAGCTGTTTTTT.

The chain has TRBV19 and TRBJ2-7; 16 bases are shared with TRBD2. The germline CDR1 and CDR2 sequences are LNHDA and SQIVND (reference sequence). The CDR3 extends over 18 amino acids. V lost 3 bases to trimming and J lost 3 bases; unmatched junction nucleotides: 8. The CDR3 is CASSISGTSGRAGYEQYF. In DNA form, the CDR3 reads TGTGCCAGTAGTATCTCCGGGACTAGCGGGAGGGCCGGCTACGAGCAGTACTTC.

The chain joins TRBV27 to TRBJ2-5; D is ambiguous. This CDR3 is built from 13 residues. Germline values: CDR1 MNHEY, CDR2 SMNVEV (reference sequence). V shed 6 bases and J shed 7 bases, with 15 bases lying between them. CDR3 residues: CASSQYLTGTQYF. In nucleotides, the CDR3 is TGTGCCAGCAGCCAGTATCTGACCGGGACCCAGTACTTC.

The table lists this clonotype with many counts. The genes are TRBV19 and TRBJ1-1; D may be TRBD1 (5 bases). CDR3 length: 11 amino acids. The V end lost 5 bases, the J end lost 8 bases, and 9 bases lay between the germline ends. The germline CDR1 and CDR2 sequences are LNHDA and SQIVND (reference sequence). CDR3 sequence reads: CASSVGAEAFF. CDR3 bases: TGTGCCAGTAGTGTTGGGGCAGAAGCTTTCTTT.

There are a few counts of this clonotype. This sequence joins TRBV12-3 or TRBV12-4 and TRBJ2-7; unclear D gene. Trimming pared 5 bases from V and 3 bases from J, leaving 11 bases between. The CDR3 extends over 13 amino acids. CDR3 nucleotides: TGTGCCAGCAGTCCCAGATGGGACTACGAGCAGTACTTC. Protein: CASSPRWDYEQYF.

J is TRBJ1-5 and V is TRBV6-5; D possibly corresponds to TRBD1 (5 bases). Germline V gene sequence: CDR1 MNHEY, CDR2 SVGAGI. Trimming left V 0 bases short and J 6 bases short, with 9 bases between. The CDR3 is 14 amino acids. CDR3 sequence reads: CASSYSGGVQPQHF. For the CDR3, the DNA is TGTGCCAGCAGTTACTCGGGGGGGGTTCAGCCCCAGCATTTT.

This clonotype was seen more than once but under ten times. The chain links TRBV12-3 or TRBV12-4 to TRBJ2-7, with D possibly being TRBD1 (5 bases). This CDR3 comprises 15 residues. Trimming took off 3 bases at V and 6 bases at J, with 18 bases between the two ends. CDR3 coding DNA: TGTGCCAGCAGTTTTAGGGGATCAACCAGGAGCGAGCAGTACTTC. It codes for CASSFRGSTRSEQYF.

This clonotype was recorded a few times. The genes are TRBV6-5 and TRBJ2-4, with 12 nucleotides matching TRBD2. V dropped 6 bases and J dropped 1; count of bases not matched to a gene: 7. The CDR3 length is 17 residues. The germline gives CDR1 MNHEY, CDR2 SVGAGI. CDR3: CASSATSGSWAKNIQYF. In DNA, the CDR3 is TGTGCCAGCAGCGCGACTAGCGGGAGTTGGGCCAAAAACATTCAGTACTTC.

The chain recombines TRBV6-5 with TRBJ1-1; D gene uncertain. Germline V gives CDR1 MNHEY, CDR2 SVGAGI. CDR3 length: 15 residues. Trimming left V 2 bases short and J 3 bases short, with 13 bases between. The CDR3 DNA is TGTGCCAGCAGTTACGCGGCACCATCGGACACTGAAGCTTTCTTT. Protein sequence: CASSYAAPSDTEAFF.

This chain connects TRBV24-1 to TRBJ2-2, with TRBD1 matching over 8 bases. The CDR3 spans 15 residues. CDR1 is KGHDR, CDR2 SFDVKD, per germline. Losses at the gene ends were 6 bases for V and 3 bases for J; bases not matched to a gene: 5. The CDR3 loop is CATSRSGGYTGELFF. As DNA, the CDR3 is TGTGCCACCAGTCGGTCAGGGGGCTACACCGGGGAGCTGTTTTTT.

This rearrangement joins TRBV7-9 to TRBJ1-5; D call uncertain. The CDR3 runs 13 residues. Germline V gene lookup returns CDR1 SEHNR and CDR2 FQNEAQ (reference sequence). The V end was cut by 2 bases, the J end by 1 base, with 3 bases between. Here the CDR3 reads CASSLSSNQPQHF. CDR3 coding DNA: TGTGCCAGCAGCTTATCGAGCAATCAGCCCCAGCATTTT.

In its sample, this clonotype was seen a few times. In DNA form, the CDR3 reads TGTGCCAGCAGCTTTGGACAGGGAATGAACACTGAAGCTTTCTTT. Amino acid sequence: CASSFGQGMNTEAFF. The chain is built from TRBV11-1 and TRBJ1-1; TRBD1 matches at 8 bases. J was trimmed by 0 bases and V by 3 bases; bases with no gene match: 3. Looked up from germline, CDR1 is SGHAT and CDR2 is FQDESV (reference sequence). This CDR3 region has 15 residues.